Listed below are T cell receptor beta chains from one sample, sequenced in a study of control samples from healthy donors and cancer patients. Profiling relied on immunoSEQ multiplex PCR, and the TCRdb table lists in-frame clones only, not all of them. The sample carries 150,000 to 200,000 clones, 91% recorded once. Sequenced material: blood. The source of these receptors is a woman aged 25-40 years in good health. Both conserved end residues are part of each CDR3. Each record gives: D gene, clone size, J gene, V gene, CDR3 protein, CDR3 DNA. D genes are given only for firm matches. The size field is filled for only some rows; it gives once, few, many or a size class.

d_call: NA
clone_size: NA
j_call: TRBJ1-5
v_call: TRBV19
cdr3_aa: CASSPGMRNQPQHF
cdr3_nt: TGTGCCAGTAGTCCAGGGATGCGCAATCAGCCCCAGCATTTT

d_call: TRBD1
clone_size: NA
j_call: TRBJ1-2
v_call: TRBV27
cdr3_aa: CASSVDRGYGYTF
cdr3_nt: TGTGCCAGCAGCGTTGACAGGGGGTATGGCTACACCTTC

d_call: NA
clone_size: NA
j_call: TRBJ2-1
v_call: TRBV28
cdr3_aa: CASSLYRNEQFF
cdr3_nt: TGTGCCAGCAGTTTATATCGCAATGAGCAGTTCTTC

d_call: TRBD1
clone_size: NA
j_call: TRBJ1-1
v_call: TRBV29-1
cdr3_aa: CSVEEPGQGVNTEAFF
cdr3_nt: TGCAGCGTTGAAGAGCCGGGACAGGGGGTGAACACTGAAGCTTTCTTT

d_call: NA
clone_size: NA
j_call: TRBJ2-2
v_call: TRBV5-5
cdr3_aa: CASSLGGWPGELFF
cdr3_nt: TGTGCCAGCAGCTTGGGGGGTTGGCCCGGGGAGCTGTTTTTT

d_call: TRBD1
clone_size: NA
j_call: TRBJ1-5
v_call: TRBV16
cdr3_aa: CASSLGTGGGKPQHF
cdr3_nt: TGTGCCAGCAGCCTAGGGACAGGGGGCGGTAAGCCCCAGCATTTT

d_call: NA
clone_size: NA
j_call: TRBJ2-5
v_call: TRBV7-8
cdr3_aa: CASSATTTETQYF
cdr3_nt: TGTGCCAGCAGCGCCACAACTACCGAGACCCAGTACTTC

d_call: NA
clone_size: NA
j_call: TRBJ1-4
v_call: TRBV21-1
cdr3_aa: CASSKAQGPLTNEKLFF
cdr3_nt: TGTGCCAGCAGCAAAGCTCAGGGTCCCCTAACTAATGAAAAACTGTTTTTT

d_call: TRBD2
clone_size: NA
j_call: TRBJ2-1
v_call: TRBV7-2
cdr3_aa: CASSSAGGRDEQFF
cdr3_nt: TGTGCCAGCAGCTCAGCGGGGGGCAGGGATGAGCAGTTCTTC

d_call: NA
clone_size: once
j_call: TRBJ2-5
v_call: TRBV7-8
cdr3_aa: CASSLGVHRVWETQYF
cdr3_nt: TGTGCCAGCAGCTTGGGGGTTCACAGGGTCTGGGAGACCCAGTACTTC

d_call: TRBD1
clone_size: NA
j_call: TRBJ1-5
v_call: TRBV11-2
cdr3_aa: CASSSGTGNNQPQHF
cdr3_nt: TGTGCCAGCAGCTCCGGGACAGGGAACAATCAGCCCCAGCATTTT

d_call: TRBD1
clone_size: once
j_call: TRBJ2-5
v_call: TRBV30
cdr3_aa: CAWQGDETQYF
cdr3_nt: TGTGCCTGGCAGGGGGACGAGACCCAGTACTTC

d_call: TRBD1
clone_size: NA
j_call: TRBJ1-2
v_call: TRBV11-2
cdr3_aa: CASSSTRQGDYGYTF
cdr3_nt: TGTGCCAGCAGCTCGACTCGACAGGGTGACTATGGCTACACCTTC

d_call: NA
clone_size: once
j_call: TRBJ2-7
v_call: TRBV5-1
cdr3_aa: CASSLAASYEQYF
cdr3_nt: TGCGCCAGCAGCTTGGCGGCTTCCTACGAGCAGTACTTC

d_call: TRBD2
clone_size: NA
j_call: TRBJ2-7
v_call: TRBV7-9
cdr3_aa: CASSGPGTSGSEQYF
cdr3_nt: TGTGCCAGCAGCGGACCCGGGACTAGCGGGAGCGAGCAGTACTTC

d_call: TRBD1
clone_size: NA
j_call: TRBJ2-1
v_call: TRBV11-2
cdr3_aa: CASSPHRQGLRYNEQFF
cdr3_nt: TGTGCCAGCAGCCCCCACCGACAGGGGTTGAGGTACAATGAGCAGTTCTTC

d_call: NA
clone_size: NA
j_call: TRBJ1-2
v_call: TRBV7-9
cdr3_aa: CASSGGVYYGYTF
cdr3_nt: TGTGCCAGCAGCGGGGGGGTTTACTATGGCTACACCTTC

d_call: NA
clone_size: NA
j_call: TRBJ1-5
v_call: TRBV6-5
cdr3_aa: CASSYSIVSNQPQHF
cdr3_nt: TGTGCCAGCAGTTACTCGATTGTGAGCAATCAGCCCCAGCATTTT

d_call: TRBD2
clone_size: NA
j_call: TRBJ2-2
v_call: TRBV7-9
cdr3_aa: CASSLTSDTGELFF
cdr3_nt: TGTGCCAGCAGCTTAACTAGCGACACCGGGGAGCTGTTTTTT

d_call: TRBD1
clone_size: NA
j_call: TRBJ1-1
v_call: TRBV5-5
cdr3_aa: CASSLPGGHTEAFF
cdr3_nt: TGTGCCAGCAGCTTGCCAGGGGGCCACACTGAAGCTTTCTTT

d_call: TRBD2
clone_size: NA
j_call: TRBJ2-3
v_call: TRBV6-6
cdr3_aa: CASSPGTSGRLADTQYF
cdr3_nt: TGTGCCAGCAGTCCCGGGACTAGCGGGAGGTTGGCAGATACGCAGTATTTT

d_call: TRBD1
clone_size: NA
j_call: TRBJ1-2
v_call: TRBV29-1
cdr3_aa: CSVEDRGKNYGYTF
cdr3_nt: TGCAGCGTTGAAGACAGGGGGAAGAACTATGGCTACACCTTC

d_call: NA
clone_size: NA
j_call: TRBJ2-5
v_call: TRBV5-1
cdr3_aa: CASSLDGTQKTQYF
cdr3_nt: TGCGCCAGCAGCTTGGACGGGACACAAAAGACCCAGTACTTC

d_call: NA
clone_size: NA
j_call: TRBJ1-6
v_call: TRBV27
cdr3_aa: CASRDGLYSPLHF
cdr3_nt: TGTGCCAGCAGGGACGGGCTTTATTCACCCCTCCACTTT

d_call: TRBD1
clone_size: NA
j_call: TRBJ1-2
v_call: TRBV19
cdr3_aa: CASSILGTGGDYGYTF
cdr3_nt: TGTGCCAGTAGTATTTTGGGGACAGGGGGGGACTATGGCTACACCTTC

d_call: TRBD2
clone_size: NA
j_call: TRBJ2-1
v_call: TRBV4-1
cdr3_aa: CASSHDSGRAMNNEQFF
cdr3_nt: TGCGCCAGCAGCCACGATAGCGGGAGGGCCATGAACAATGAGCAGTTCTTC

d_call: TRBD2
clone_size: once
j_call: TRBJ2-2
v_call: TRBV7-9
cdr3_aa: CASRPGLANTGELFF
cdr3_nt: TGTGCCAGCAGACCGGGACTAGCGAACACCGGGGAGCTGTTTTTT

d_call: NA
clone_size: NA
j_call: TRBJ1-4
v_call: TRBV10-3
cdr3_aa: CAISESKEATNEKLFF
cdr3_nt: TGTGCCATCAGTGAGTCGAAAGAAGCAACTAATGAAAAACTGTTTTTT

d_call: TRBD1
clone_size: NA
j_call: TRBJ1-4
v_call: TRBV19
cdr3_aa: CASNPGQGYEKLFF
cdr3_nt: TGTGCCAGTAACCCGGGACAGGGTTACGAAAAACTGTTTTTT

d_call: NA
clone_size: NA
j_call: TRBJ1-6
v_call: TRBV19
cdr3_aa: CASPHRPYNSPLHF
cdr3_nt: TGTGCCAGTCCCCACAGGCCCTATAATTCACCCCTCCACTTT

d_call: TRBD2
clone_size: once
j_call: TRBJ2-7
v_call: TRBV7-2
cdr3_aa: CASSLELAGYYEQYF
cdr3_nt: TGTGCCAGCAGCTTAGAGCTAGCGGGGTACTACGAGCAGTACTTC

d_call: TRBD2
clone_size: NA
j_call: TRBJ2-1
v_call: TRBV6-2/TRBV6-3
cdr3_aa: CASSPGLAGYNEQFF
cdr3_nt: TGTGCCAGCAGTCCGGGACTAGCGGGGTACAATGAGCAGTTCTTC

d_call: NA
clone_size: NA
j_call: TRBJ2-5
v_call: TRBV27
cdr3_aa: CASSLAGARETQYF
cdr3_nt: TGTGCCAGCAGTTTAGCAGGGGCGCGGGAGACCCAGTACTTC

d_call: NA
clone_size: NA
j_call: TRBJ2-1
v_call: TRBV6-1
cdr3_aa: CASSESQAYNEQFF
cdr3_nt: TGTGCCAGCAGTGAGTCACAGGCCTACAATGAGCAGTTCTTC

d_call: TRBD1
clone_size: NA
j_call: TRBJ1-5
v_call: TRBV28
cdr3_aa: CASSTGQGMLPQHF
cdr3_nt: TGTGCCAGCAGTACCGGACAGGGGATGTTGCCCCAGCATTTT